The source of this T cell receptor beta chain is a study of T-cell memory formation after mild COVID-19. Overall study: TCR clusters largely stayed donor specific.

From 5'RACE with constant-segment primers came TCR alpha and TCR beta cDNA libraries that carried sample barcodes and UMIs. TCRdb analysed the 5' RACE reads with MiXCR anew, one entry per CDR3 protein. The data contain more than 85,000 distinct CDR3 sequences, approximately 10% of them singletons. General study results and limits: Contracting clones from day 15 to 85 showed balanced CD4/CD8; later expanders favored CD4+. CD4+ contracting clones lay mainly in CM and EM, CD8+ ones in EMRA.

Concerning this clonotype itself: What it binds is not known.

V lost 6 bases to trimming and J lost 6 bases; unmatched junction nucleotides: 8. The CDR3 is 15 residues long. Germline values: CDR1 SNHLY, CDR2 FYNNEI. This chain joins TRBV2 and TRBJ1-5; 10 positions agree with TRBD1. The sample was PBMCs or a T cell subset sorted from them (not recorded which). The receptor comes from a man aged 18 to 29 who had mild COVID-19 (a few samples of this study predate the infection). Cell type and time point are not known. CDR3 amino acids: CASRNRDRGSQPQHF. The CDR3 region has the DNA TGTGCCAGCAGAAACCGGGACAGGGGTAGTCAGCCCCAGCATTTT. Using reference TRBV2 and TRBJ1-5 for the parts outside the CDR3, the full variable domain is EPEVTQTPSHQVTQMGQEVILRCVPISNHLYFYWYRQILGQKVEFLVSFYNNEISEKSEIFDDQFSVERPDGSNFTLKIRSTKLEDSAMYFCASRNRDRGSQPQHFGDGTRLSIL.